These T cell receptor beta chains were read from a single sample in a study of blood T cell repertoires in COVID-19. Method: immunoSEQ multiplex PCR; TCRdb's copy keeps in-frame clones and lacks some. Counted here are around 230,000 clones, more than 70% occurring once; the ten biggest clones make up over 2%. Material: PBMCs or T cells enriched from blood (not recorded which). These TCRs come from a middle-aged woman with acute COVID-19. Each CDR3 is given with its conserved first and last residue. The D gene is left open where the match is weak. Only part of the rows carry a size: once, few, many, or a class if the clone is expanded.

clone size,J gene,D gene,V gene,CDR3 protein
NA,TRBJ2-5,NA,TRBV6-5,CASSYAPGFQETQYF
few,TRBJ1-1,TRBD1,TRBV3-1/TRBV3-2,CASNDREHTEAFF
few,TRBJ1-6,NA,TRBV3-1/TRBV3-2,CASSPRGGSSYNSPLHF
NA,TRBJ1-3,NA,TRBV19,CASSITLSTGTISGNTIYF
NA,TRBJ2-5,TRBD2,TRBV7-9,CASSLALAGAPGETQYF
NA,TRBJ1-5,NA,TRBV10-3,CAISERRGDRRFNQPQHF
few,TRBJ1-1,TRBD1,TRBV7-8,CASSSGTGVLTEAFF
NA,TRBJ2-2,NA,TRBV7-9,CASSLAPGATGELFF
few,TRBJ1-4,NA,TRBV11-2,CASSISGTNEKLFF
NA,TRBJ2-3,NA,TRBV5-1,CASSSSGWGRTDTQYF
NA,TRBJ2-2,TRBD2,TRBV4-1,CASSQDTSGSVTGELFF
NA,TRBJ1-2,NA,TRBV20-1,CSASPPEGYGYTF
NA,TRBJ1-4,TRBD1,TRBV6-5,CASSRDSYEKLFF
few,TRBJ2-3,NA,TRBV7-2,CASSLDGPLDTQYF
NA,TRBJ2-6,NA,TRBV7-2,CASSKPTPGSGANVLTF
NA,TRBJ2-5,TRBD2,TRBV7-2,CASSLGGTSGQETQYF
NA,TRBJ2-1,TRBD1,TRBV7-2,CASSQGQGTYNEQFF
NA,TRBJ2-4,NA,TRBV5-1,CASSYGAGLTNIQYF
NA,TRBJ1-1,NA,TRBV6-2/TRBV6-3,CASSRGGTEAFF
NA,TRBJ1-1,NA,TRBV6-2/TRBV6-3,CASSYLLTEAFF
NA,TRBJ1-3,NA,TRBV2,CASSEGGAQGNTIYF
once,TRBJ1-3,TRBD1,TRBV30,CAWRPGGRSGNTIYF